The subject of this entry is one TCR beta chain. Its matching antigen is unknown. The data were obtained in a study of OX40 agonist ivuxolimab in advanced cancers. Deletions cut 0 bases from V and 5 bases from J, with 9 bases between. The CDR3 runs to 14 residues. The V gene's germline CDR1 is SGHRS and CDR2 YFSETQ. Study-wide results and limits: Some nonresponders also had low normalized T-cell clonal expansion.

The assay was immunoSEQ multiplex PCR, and TCRdb's table has in-frame clones only and misses some. Of about 38,000 clones detected, about 74% appear once; the ten largest clones hold roughly an eighth. The gene calls are TRBV5-1 and TRBJ1-5; D remains unclear. This TCR derives from an adult with an advanced solid tumor such as melanoma, head and neck, liver or kidney cancer. The starting material was CD4+ or CD8+ T cells sorted from blood, obtained in a trial of the OX40 agonist ivuxolimab. CDR3 sequence reads: CASSLGVGDQPQHF. Here the CDR3 DNA reads TGCGCCAGCAGCTTGGGTGTGGGCGATCAGCCCCAGCATTTT.